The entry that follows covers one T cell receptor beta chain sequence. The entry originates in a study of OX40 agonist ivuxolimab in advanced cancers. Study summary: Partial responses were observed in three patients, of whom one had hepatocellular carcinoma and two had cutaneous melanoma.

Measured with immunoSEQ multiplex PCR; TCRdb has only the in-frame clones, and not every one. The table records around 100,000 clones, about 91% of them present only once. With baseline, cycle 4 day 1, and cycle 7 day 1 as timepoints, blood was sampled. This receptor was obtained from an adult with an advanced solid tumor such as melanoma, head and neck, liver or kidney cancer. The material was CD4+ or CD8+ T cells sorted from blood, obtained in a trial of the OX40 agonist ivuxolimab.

The CDR3 protein is CASSLGGRRTKETQYF. As DNA, the CDR3 is TGTGCCAGCAGCTTGGGGGGGCGGCGTACTAAAGAGACCCAGTACTTC. The chain links TRBV5-8 to TRBJ2-5; tentative D call: TRBD1 (6 bases). From germline, CDR1 is SGHTS and CDR2 YDEGEE. The CDR3 is 16 residues long. With 0 bases removed from V and 3 bases from J, the gap between germline ends came to 15 bases.